This T cell receptor beta chain was recovered during a study of blood T cell repertoires in COVID-19. Looking at the study overall: The United States, Italy and Spain provided the acute and convalescent COVID-19 samples. The analysed material was cDNA or gDNA that came from T cells, B-cell-depleted T cells, or PBMCs.

Per the original data handling: For nucleated cells, counts were estimated from reference gene primer amplification. Generated by immunoSEQ multiplex PCR, the TCRdb table keeps only in-frame clones and is missing some. D and trimming come from the DNA, and the V and J calls and clone size come from that table. Found here are around 100,000 clones, 75% to 90% of them singletons; the top ten hold around 4.5%. The germline V gene has CDR1 LNHNV and CDR2 YYDKDF (reference sequence). The CDR3 has 13 residues. The J segment lost 4 bases and the V segment lost 6 bases, leaving 0 bases of the junction unmatched.

The sample was peripheral blood. This sequence was found in a human donor in a cohort sampled during active COVID-19. The chain joins TRBV15 to TRBJ1-6; 7 nucleotides align to TRBD1. CDR3 DNA sequence: TGTGCCACCAGACAGGGGTATAATTCACCCCTCCACTTT. Encoded protein: CATRQGYNSPLHF.